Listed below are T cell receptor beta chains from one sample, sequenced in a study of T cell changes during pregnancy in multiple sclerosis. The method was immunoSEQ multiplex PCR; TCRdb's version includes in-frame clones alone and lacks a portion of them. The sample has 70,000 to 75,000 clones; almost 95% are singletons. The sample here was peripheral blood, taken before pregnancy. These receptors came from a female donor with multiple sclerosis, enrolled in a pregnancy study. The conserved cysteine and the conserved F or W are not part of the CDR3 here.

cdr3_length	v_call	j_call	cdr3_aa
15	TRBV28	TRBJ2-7	ASSLWSTTSGRHEQY
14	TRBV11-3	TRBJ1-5	ASSFVRLGGNQPQH
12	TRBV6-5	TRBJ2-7	ASRWDSRSYEQY
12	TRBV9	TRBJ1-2	ASSLGQESYGYT
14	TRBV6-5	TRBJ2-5	ASSYRLAGPGETQY
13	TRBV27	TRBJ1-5	ASRGTGYSNQPQH
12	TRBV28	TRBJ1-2	ASSPRDRGWGYT
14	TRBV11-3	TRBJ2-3	ASSLGTSGRADTQY
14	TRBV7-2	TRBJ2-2	ASSPRATLNTGELF
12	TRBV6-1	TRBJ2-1	ASRGTGGNDEQF
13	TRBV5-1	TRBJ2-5	ASSPGTGVGETQY
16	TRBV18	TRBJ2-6	ASSPITGVLPGANVLT
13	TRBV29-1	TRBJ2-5	SYRNSGRARETQY
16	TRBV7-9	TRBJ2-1	ASSPGLAGGPSYNEQF
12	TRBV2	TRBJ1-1	ASRSGGSNTEAF
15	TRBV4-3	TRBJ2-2	ASSQALGPVNTGELF
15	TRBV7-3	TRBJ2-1	ASSLIPLAGGPNEQF
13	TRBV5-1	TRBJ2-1	ASSLAVSSYNEQF
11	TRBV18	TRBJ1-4	ASHSVANEKLF
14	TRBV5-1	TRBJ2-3	ASSSTSGRAGDTQY
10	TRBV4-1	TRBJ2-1	ASRGTNNEQF
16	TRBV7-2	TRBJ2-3	ASSLRLTSGFSTDTQY
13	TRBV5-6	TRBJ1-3	ASSLAQGPGNTIY
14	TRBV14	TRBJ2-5	ASSQDLARGRETQY
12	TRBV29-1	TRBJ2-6	SVQGETGANVLT
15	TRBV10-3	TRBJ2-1	AISGEKMHLGGDEQF
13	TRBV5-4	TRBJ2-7	ASRNRPSSSYEQY
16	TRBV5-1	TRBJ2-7	ASSARLAGTLSSYEQY
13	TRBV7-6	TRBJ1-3	ASSLVGGGGNTIY
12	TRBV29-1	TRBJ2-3	SVETGTSFDTQY
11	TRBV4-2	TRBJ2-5	ASSQDLQETQY
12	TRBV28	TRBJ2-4	ASSPRPTGNVWN
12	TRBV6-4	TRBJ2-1	ASSTSGSVGEQF
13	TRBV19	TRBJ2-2	ASSRIQANTGELF
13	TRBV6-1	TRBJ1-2	ASSEAGQAIGGYT
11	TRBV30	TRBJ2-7	AWSAMGGYEQY
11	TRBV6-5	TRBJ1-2	ASTQTGSHGYT